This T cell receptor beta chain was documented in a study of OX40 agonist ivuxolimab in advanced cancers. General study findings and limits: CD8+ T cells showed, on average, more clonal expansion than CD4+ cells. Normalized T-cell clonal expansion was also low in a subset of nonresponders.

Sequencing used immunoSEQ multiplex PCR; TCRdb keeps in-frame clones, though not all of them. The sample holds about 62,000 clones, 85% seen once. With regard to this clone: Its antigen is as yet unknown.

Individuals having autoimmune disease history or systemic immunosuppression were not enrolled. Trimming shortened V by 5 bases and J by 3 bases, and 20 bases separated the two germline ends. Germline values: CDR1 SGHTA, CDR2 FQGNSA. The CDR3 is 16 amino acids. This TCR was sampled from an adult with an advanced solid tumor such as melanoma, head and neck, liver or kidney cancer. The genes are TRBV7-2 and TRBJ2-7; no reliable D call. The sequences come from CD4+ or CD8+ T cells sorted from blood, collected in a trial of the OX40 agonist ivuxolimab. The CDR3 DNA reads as TGTGCCAGCAGCCTACTGGCCGGCGGAGTCGGCTACGAGCAGTACTTC. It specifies CASSLLAGGVGYEQYF.